This record looks at one T cell receptor beta chain sequence and its context. In germline, CDR1 is SGHTA, CDR2 FQGTGA. The CDR3 runs 15 residues. Trimming took 5 bases from V and 8 from J, leaving 18 bases between them. The entry originates in a study of cytomegalovirus exposure and HLA in healthy donors. The PCR contained 60 Vbeta and 13 Jbeta primers. The method was immunoSEQ multiplex PCR; TCRdb's version includes in-frame clones alone and lacks a portion of them. The repertoire holds tens of thousands of clones, around 78% seen once, with 3.5% to 5.5% in the top ten. Sequencing was carried out using PBMCs. The clonotype was recovered from a man in his forties in good health and CMV-seronegative. V and J are TRBV7-3 and TRBJ1-4, with D tentatively TRBD1 (6 bases). The CDR3 DNA reads as TGTGCCAGCAGCGCAACAGGGAAGGTGGGGGAAAAACTGTTTTTT. Translated: CASSATGKVGEKLFF.